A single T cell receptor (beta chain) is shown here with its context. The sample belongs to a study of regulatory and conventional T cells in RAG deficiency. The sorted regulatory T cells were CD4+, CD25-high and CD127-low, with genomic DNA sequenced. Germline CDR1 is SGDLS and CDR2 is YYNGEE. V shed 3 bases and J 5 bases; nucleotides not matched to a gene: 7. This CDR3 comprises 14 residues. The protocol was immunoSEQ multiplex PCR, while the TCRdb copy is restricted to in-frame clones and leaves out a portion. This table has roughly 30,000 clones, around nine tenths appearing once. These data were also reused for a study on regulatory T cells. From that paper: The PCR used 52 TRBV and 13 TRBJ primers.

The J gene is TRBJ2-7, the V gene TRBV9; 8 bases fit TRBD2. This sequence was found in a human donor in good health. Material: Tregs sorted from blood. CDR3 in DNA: TGTGCCAGCAGCGCAGGTGGACTAGCAAACGAGCAGTACTTC. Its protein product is CASSAGGLANEQYF.